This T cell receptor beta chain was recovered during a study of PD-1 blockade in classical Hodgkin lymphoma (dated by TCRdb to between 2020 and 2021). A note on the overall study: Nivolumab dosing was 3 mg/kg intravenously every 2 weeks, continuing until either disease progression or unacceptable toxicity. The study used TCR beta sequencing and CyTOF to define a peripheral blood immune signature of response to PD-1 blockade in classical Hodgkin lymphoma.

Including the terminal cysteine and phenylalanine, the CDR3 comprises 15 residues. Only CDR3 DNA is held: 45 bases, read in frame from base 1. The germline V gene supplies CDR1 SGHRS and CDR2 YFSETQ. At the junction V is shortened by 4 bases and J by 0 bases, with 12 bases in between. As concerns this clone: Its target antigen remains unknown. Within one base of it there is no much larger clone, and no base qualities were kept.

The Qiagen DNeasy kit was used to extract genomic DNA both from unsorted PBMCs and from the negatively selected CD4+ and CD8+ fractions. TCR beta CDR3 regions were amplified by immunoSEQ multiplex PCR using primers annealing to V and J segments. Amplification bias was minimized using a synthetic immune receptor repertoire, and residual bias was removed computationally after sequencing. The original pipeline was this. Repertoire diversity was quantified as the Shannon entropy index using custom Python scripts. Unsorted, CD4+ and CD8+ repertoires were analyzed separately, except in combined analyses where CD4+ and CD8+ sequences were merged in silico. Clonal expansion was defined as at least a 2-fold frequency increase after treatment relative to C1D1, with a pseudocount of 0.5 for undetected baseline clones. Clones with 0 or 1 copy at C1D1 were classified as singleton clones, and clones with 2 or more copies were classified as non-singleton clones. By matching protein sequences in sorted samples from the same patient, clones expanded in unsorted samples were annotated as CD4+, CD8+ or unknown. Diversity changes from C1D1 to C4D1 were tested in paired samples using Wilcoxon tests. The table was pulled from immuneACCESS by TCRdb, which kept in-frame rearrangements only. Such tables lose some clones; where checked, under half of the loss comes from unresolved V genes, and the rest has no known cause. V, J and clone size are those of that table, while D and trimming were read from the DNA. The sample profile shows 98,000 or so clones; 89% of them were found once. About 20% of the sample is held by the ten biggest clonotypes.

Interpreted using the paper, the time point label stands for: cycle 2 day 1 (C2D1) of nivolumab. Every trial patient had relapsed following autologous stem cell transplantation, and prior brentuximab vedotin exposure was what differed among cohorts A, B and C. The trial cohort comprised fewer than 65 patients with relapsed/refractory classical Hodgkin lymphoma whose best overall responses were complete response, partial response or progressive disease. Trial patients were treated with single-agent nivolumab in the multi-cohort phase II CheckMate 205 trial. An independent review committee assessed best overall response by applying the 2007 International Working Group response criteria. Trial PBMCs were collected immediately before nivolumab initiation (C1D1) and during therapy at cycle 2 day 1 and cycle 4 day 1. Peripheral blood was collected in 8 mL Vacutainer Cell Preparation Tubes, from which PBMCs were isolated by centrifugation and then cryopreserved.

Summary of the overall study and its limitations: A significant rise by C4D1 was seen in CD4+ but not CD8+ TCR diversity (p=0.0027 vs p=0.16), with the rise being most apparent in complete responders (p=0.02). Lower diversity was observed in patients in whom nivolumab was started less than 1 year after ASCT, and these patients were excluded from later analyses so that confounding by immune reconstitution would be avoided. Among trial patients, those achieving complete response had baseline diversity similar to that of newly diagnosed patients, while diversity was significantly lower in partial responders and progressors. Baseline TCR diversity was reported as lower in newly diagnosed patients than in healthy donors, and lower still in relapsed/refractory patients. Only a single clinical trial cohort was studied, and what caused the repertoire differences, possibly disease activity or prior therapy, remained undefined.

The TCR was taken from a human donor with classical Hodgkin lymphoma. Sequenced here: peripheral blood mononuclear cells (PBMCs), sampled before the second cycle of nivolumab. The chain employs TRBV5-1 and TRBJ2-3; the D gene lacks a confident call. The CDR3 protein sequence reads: CASSPLYGSTDTQYF. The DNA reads TGCGCCAGCAGCCCGCTGTACGGGAGCACAGATACGCAGTATTTT. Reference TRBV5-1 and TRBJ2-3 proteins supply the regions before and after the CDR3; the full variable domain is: KAGVTQTPRYLIKTRGQQVTLSCSPISGHRSVSWYQQTPGQGLQFLFEYFSETQRNKGNFPGRFSGRQFSNSRSEMNVSTLELGDSALYLCASSPLYGSTDTQYFGPGTRLTVL.